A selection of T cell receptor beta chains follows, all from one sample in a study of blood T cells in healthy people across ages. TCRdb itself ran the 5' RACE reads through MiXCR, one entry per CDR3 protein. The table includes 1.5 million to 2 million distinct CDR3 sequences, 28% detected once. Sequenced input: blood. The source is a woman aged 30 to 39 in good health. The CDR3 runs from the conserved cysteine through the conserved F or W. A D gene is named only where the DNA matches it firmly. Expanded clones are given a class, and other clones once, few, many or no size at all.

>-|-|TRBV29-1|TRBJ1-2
TGCAGCGTTGAAGGCCCCAGATCAGCTAACTATGGCTACACCTTC
CSVEGPRSANYGYTF
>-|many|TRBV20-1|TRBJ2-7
TGCAGTGCTAAAGGACTGGACCATTTTTACGAGCAGTACTTC
CSAKGLDHFYEQYF
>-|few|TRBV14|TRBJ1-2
TGTGCCAGCAGCCAAGATCTTCGAGGGCCCGGCTACACCTTC
CASSQDLRGPGYTF
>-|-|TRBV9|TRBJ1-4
TGTGCCAGCAATCAGGGGACTACCCGTGAAAAACTGTTTTTT
CASNQGTTREKLFF
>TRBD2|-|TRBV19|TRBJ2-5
TGTGCCAGTCGACCGGTTAGCGGGGCTGCGACCCAGTACTTC
CASRPVSGAATQYF
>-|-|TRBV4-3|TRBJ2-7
TGCGCCAGCAGCCCCGAGGGACTGGCTTCCTACGAGCAGTACTTC
CASSPEGLASYEQYF
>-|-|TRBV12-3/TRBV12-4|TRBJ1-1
TGTGCCAGCAGTTTGTTTCCCACAAGGGATATGAACACTGAAGCTTTCTTT
CASSLFPTRDMNTEAFF
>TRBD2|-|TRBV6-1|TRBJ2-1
TGTGCCAGCAGGGAGCGGGGGAGTAATAACAATGAGCAGTTCTTC
CASRERGSNNNEQFF
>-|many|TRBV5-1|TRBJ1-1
TGCGCCAGCAGCTTGGCAGGGATGAACACTGAAGCTTTCTTT
CASSLAGMNTEAFF
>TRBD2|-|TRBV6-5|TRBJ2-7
TGTGCCAGCAGTTACCACTTCGGGACTAGCGACGAGCAGTACTTC
CASSYHFGTSDEQYF
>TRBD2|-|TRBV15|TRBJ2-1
TGTGCCACCAGCAGAGATCCCGGGACTAGTCTCTACAATGAGCAGTTCTTC
CATSRDPGTSLYNEQFF
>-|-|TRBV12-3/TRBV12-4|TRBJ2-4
TGTGCCAGCACCCGGGAGCAGGGAAAAAACATTCAGTACTTC
CASTREQGKNIQYF
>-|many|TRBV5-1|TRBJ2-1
TGCGCCAGCAGCTTGGGGCTAGGAAACAATGAGCAGTTCTTC
CASSLGLGNNEQFF
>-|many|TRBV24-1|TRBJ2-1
TGTGCCACGCAAGAGGTGAATAACCATGAGCAGTTCTTC
CATQEVNNHEQFF
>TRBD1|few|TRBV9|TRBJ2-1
TGTGCCAGCAGCGCGCAGGGGGCTACCCACAATGAGCAGTTCTTC
CASSAQGATHNEQFF
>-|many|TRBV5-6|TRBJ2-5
TGTGCCAGCAGCTTGGAAGGCGCCGCACGGACCCAGTACTTC
CASSLEGAARTQYF
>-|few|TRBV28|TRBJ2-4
TGTGCCAGCAGTTTACCCCCGGTGGCCAAAAACATTCAGTACTTC
CASSLPPVAKNIQYF
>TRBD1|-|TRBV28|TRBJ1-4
TGTGCCAGCAGGCAGGGGGCAGCTAATGAAAAACTGTTTTTT
CASRQGAANEKLFF
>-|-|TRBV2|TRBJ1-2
TGTGCCAGCAGTGGTGACAGACCCTTCAACTATGGCTACACCTTC
CASSGDRPFNYGYTF
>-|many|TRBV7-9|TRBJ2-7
TGTGCCAGCAGCTTGGGTGCGGCGGGCGAGCAGTACTTC
CASSLGAAGEQYF
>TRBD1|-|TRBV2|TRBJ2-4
TGTGCCAGCAGCCAGAATAGGGGACAGGGGTCCAAAAACATTCAGTACTTC
CASSQNRGQGSKNIQYF
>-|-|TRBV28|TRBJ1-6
TGTGCCAGCAGTTTATTTATTGGGATGGGAGCGCCGGGTTCACCCCTCCACTTT
CASSLFIGMGAPGSPLHF
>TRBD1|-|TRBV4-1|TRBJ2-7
TGCGCCAGCAGCCAAGCGCCCGGGACAGGGTACGAGCAGTACTTC
CASSQAPGTGYEQYF
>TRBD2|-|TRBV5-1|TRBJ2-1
TGCGCCAGCAGCGCCGGGACTAGCGGGGGGGACGTACAGTTCTTC
CASSAGTSGGDVQFF
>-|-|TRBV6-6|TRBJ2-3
TGTGCCGGCAGTTACGGCTGGGCCGCTGAATGGGCAGATACGCAGTATTTT
CAGSYGWAAEWADTQYF
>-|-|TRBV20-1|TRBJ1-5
TGCAGTGCTATTGGACAGCTAGGAAGCAATCAGCCCCAGCATTTT
CSAIGQLGSNQPQHF
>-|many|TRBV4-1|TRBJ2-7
TGCGCCAGCAGCCGTGGGGCGGGGCAGCCCTACGAGCAGTACTTC
CASSRGAGQPYEQYF
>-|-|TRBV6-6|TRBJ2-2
TGTGCCAGCAGTTACTCAGGAGGGAACCCCGGGGAGCTGTTTTTT
CASSYSGGNPGELFF
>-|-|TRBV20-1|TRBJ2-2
TGCAGTGCTTCTAGGGTAACCGGGGAGCTGTTTTTT
CSASRVTGELFF